A selection of T cell receptor beta chains follows, all from one sample in a study of shared clonotypes between healthy human individuals. Repertoires were generated with immunoSEQ multiplex PCR, while TCRdb's copy carries only in-frame clones and drops some. The sample consists of millions of clones, more than 80% of them appearing once. The specimen was naive CD4+ T cells sorted from blood. Receptors were obtained from a man aged 18 to 30 in good health. CDR3s include the opening cysteine and the closing phenylalanine or tryptophan. A D gene is named only where the DNA matches it firmly. Not all rows give a size; the values are once, few, many and, for expanded clones, a class.

TGTGCCAGCAGCCGACTCTTAGGGGGGCTGAACACCGGGGAGCTGTTTTTT	CASSRLLGGLNTGELFF	TRBJ2-2	.	once	TRBV7-9
TGTGCCAGCAGCTCCTTAGCGGGAGCGCGACACGGGGAGCTGTTTTTT	CASSSLAGARHGELFF	TRBJ2-2	TRBD2	once	TRBV7-2
TGTGCCAGCAGCTTTCAGGGGTCCCATCAGCCCCAGCATTTT	CASSFQGSHQPQHF	TRBJ1-5	.	.	TRBV5-6
TGTGCCAGCAGTTTTGGGGACAGGGGTGGAGGCTACACCTTC	CASSFGDRGGGYTF	TRBJ1-2	TRBD1	once	TRBV28
TGTGCCAGCAGTGAACCCCGGGGGGACAGGTCGCTTGAAAAACTGTTTTTT	CASSEPRGDRSLEKLFF	TRBJ1-4	TRBD1	.	TRBV25-1
TGTGCCAGCAACCCGACTAGCGGGGTATCAGATACGCAGTATTTT	CASNPTSGVSDTQYF	TRBJ2-3	TRBD2	.	TRBV2
TGTGCCTGGAGTCCCCAAAGGGATTCACCCCTCCACTTT	CAWSPQRDSPLHF	TRBJ1-6	.	.	TRBV30
TGTGCCAGCAGCTTAGCAGCAGGACCCGACTATGGCTACACCTTC	CASSLAAGPDYGYTF	TRBJ1-2	.	.	TRBV7-2
TGTGCCAGCTCACCAAATGTAGGCAAAGGGGAGACCCAGTACTTC	CASSPNVGKGETQYF	TRBJ2-5	.	.	TRBV18
TGTGCCAGCTCCCCGGGACTAGCGACAGATACGCAGTATTTT	CASSPGLATDTQYF	TRBJ2-3	TRBD2	.	TRBV18
TGTGCCAGTCGCAACGGGGACAGGGGGCATGCGGAGCTGTTTTTT	CASRNGDRGHAELFF	TRBJ2-2	TRBD1	.	TRBV6-5
TGTGCCAGCAGTGAAGCGTGGGGGGTTATAGGTGGCTACACCTTC	CASSEAWGVIGGYTF	TRBJ1-2	.	.	TRBV6-1
TGTGCCAGCAAAACAGGGAACACTAACTATGGCTACACCTTC	CASKTGNTNYGYTF	TRBJ1-2	.	.	TRBV6-1
TGCGCCAGCAGCTCTGAGGGACGGGGTAATGAAAAACTGTTTTTT	CASSSEGRGNEKLFF	TRBJ1-4	.	.	TRBV5-1
TGCGCCAGCAGTGAGATGGGAGGGACTGAAGCTTTCTTT	CASSEMGGTEAFF	TRBJ1-1	.	.	TRBV10-2
TGTGCTAGTGGTTTATCACAGGGGGCGCGGGGCGAGCAGTACTTC	CASGLSQGARGEQYF	TRBJ2-7	TRBD1	.	TRBV12-5
TGTGCCAGCAGCCTGCAGGGGGACCCACCATGGACCCAGTACTTC	CASSLQGDPPWTQYF	TRBJ2-5	TRBD1	.	TRBV5-4
TGTGCCAGCAGTCGACAGGGTTCTACTGAAGCTTTCTTT	CASSRQGSTEAFF	TRBJ1-1	TRBD1	few	TRBV6-5
TGTGCCACAAGTATCGGGAGGGGTAACTATGGCTACACCTTC	CATSIGRGNYGYTF	TRBJ1-2	.	.	TRBV2
TGTGCCAGCAGCGCCACAGGGTTCGGCGAGCAGTACTTC	CASSATGFGEQYF	TRBJ2-7	.	once	TRBV25-1
TGTGCCAGCAGCTTGCCTAGCGGGAGGGCCTGGTCCTACGAGCAGTACTTC	CASSLPSGRAWSYEQYF	TRBJ2-7	TRBD2	.	TRBV7-2
TGTGCCAGCTCCCCCTTTCTAGGTACAGATACGCAGTATTTT	CASSPFLGTDTQYF	TRBJ2-3	.	.	TRBV18
TGTGCCAGTAGTATCCCCCGAGGGGCGCAGTACTTC	CASSIPRGAQYF	TRBJ2-7	.	.	TRBV19
TGTGCCAGCTCACCACCTTTGGGCGATGAGCAGTTCTTC	CASSPPLGDEQFF	TRBJ2-1	.	once	TRBV18
TGTGCCTGGAGGGGCGGACAGTACACCGGGGAGCTGTTTTTT	CAWRGGQYTGELFF	TRBJ2-2	.	once	TRBV30
TGTGCCAGTAGTGCCTTGGACAATCAGCCCCAGCATTTT	CASSALDNQPQHF	TRBJ1-5	.	few	TRBV19
TGTGCCAGTAGTATTCTGGCCACCTTAGGCAATCAGCCCCAGCATTTT	CASSILATLGNQPQHF	TRBJ1-5	.	.	TRBV19
TGCGCCAGCAGCTCTGGTGGCCAGGGGGCCCCTGGGGCCAACGTCCTGACTTTC	CASSSGGQGAPGANVLTF	TRBJ2-6	TRBD1	once	TRBV5-1
TGTGCCAGTAGCCCCGGGGGGGGGTTTTACAATGAGCAGTTCTTC	CASSPGGGFYNEQFF	TRBJ2-1	TRBD2	.	TRBV19
TGTGCCAGCAGCTCCGGAGAGACCCAGTACTTC	CASSSGETQYF	TRBJ2-5	.	once	TRBV6-4
TGCGCCAGCAGCTTTCCTAACAGCTACGAGCAGTACTTC	CASSFPNSYEQYF	TRBJ2-7	.	.	TRBV5-1
TGTGCCAGCAGCTATTCCACAGGGAACACTGAAGCTTTCTTT	CASSYSTGNTEAFF	TRBJ1-1	.	.	TRBV5-6
TGTGCCAGCAGTGAGGGTTTTAGGCCCGCTGGGGCCAACGTCCTGACTTTC	CASSEGFRPAGANVLTF	TRBJ2-6	.	.	TRBV2
TGTGCCAGCAGCTTAGGAGGTCGACGGCTAAGGGCCGGGGAGCTGTTTTTT	CASSLGGRRLRAGELFF	TRBJ2-2	.	once	TRBV11-2
TGCGCCAGCAGCTCCCTCCCAGGAGCATCCCTATCAAATGAGCAGTTCTTC	CASSSLPGASLSNEQFF	TRBJ2-1	.	.	TRBV5-1
TGTGCCAGCAGTGAAAGGCTTGGGACTTCCTCGCCCGCCGGGGAGCTGTTTTTT	CASSERLGTSSPAGELFF	TRBJ2-2	.	once	TRBV6-1
TGCGCCAGCAGCTTTGTCGGGACAGGGAGCAATGAGCAGTTCTTC	CASSFVGTGSNEQFF	TRBJ2-1	TRBD1	.	TRBV5-1
TGCGCCAGCAGCCCGATCAACAGGGGGCCGAACACCGGGGAGCTGTTTTTT	CASSPINRGPNTGELFF	TRBJ2-2	TRBD1	.	TRBV5-1
TGCGCCAGCAGCTTGCGGGTAACAAGCGATACGCAGTATTTT	CASSLRVTSDTQYF	TRBJ2-3	.	.	TRBV5-1
TGTGCCAGCAGTGGTCCCCCCCTCACAGATACGCAGTATTTT	CASSGPPLTDTQYF	TRBJ2-3	.	.	TRBV6-1
TGTGCCAGCAGCGTAGGAACGGGGTTGGGGGGAACTGAAGCTTTCTTT	CASSVGTGLGGTEAFF	TRBJ1-1	.	once	TRBV9
TGTGCCAGCTCTCAGGATCCCTCCTACAATGAGCAGTTCTTC	CASSQDPSYNEQFF	TRBJ2-1	.	.	TRBV6-1
TGTGCCATCAGCGAGGGGGGGGGACATAAGTACTACGAGCAGTACTTC	CAISEGGGHKYYEQYF	TRBJ2-7	.	.	TRBV10-3
TGCGCCAGCAGCCAAGATCGGCTAGCGATCCAAGAGACCCAGTACTTC	CASSQDRLAIQETQYF	TRBJ2-5	.	.	TRBV4-1
TGTGCCGGGGGGGAAGAGGCGGGTTCACCCCTCCACTTT	CAGGEEAGSPLHF	TRBJ1-6	.	.	TRBV2
TGTGCCAGCAGCCCCGGGGGGCTAGAGGAGACCCAGTACTTC	CASSPGGLEETQYF	TRBJ2-5	.	.	TRBV28
TGTGCCAGCAGTTTGCGACGGGAAAGGACTGAAGCTTTCTTT	CASSLRRERTEAFF	TRBJ1-1	.	.	TRBV27
TGCGCCAGCAGCTTGGTGGCGGGCTCCTATAATTCACCCCTCCACTTT	CASSLVAGSYNSPLHF	TRBJ1-6	.	few	TRBV5-1
TGTGCCAGCAGCAATACTAGAAGCACCGGGGAGCTGTTTTTT	CASSNTRSTGELFF	TRBJ2-2	.	.	TRBV7-2
TGTGCCATCAGTCAACTAGCGGGAGGGACCAATGAGCAGTTCTTC	CAISQLAGGTNEQFF	TRBJ2-1	TRBD2	.	TRBV10-3
TGTGCCAGCAGCCCGCACCGACAGAGCAATGAGCAGTTCTTC	CASSPHRQSNEQFF	TRBJ2-1	.	.	TRBV7-9
TGTGCCAGCAGTGACTCTGGCAGATTCACCGGGGAGCTGTTTTTT	CASSDSGRFTGELFF	TRBJ2-2	.	once	TRBV6-1
TGTGCCAGCAGCTTAGCGGGGAAAGGCTACACCTTC	CASSLAGKGYTF	TRBJ1-2	.	.	TRBV7-6
TGTGCCTGGAGTGTGCGGGGGGGAGAGACCCAGTACTTC	CAWSVRGGETQYF	TRBJ2-5	TRBD2	.	TRBV30
TGCGCCAGCAGCCAAGGACTAGCGGGAGTAGGAGCCCAAGAGACCCAGTACTTC	CASSQGLAGVGAQETQYF	TRBJ2-5	TRBD2	once	TRBV4-3
TGTGCCTGGAGTCGGGACAGCCTATCTCATGGCTACACCTTC	CAWSRDSLSHGYTF	TRBJ1-2	TRBD1	.	TRBV30
TGCGCCAGCAGCCAAGAACCGGGACAGTCCTACGAGCAGTACTTC	CASSQEPGQSYEQYF	TRBJ2-7	TRBD1	.	TRBV4-1